The table lists the clone carrying this T cell receptor (beta chain) with a count of one. What it recognizes is unknown. Quantitative 5'-RACE with molecular barcodes generated TCR beta libraries. TCRdb re-derived calls from the 5' RACE reads in MiXCR, one entry per CDR3 protein. The data hold over 130,000 distinct CDR3 sequences, with around 42% observed a single time. The CDR3 has 15 amino acids. V was trimmed by 3 bases and J by 0 bases, leaving 11 bases between them. Looked up from germline, CDR1 is SEHNR and CDR2 is FQNEAQ (reference sequence). These data belong to a study of CD8 T cells in ankylosing spondylitis. Study results and limitations: With a CD8+ phenotype, disease-linked clones were relatively rare in peripheral blood. Past research had described some motif variants in reactive arthritis synovial fluid and blood. Within matched ankylosing spondylitis synovial fluid, disease-linked clones were reportedly significantly enriched.

The chain couples TRBV7-9 to TRBJ1-1; D ambiguous. This clonotype was sampled from a male donor with ankylosing spondylitis. Specimen: synovial fluid, either unsorted or a sorted T cell fraction (not recorded which). This CDR3 reads CASSFYSRLNTEAFF. The DNA for the CDR3 is TGTGCCAGCAGCTTTTACAGTCGTTTGAACACTGAAGCTTTCTTT.